The 22 T cell receptor beta chains below all came from one sample that was sequenced in a study of blood T cell repertoires in COVID-19. The method was immunoSEQ multiplex PCR; TCRdb's version includes in-frame clones alone and lacks a portion of them. Among 200,000 to 250,000 clones listed, approximately 77% were seen once. The sequenced sample was peripheral blood. The receptor set was obtained from a woman aged 80 or older with acute or convalescent COVID-19.

This clone has only one observation. The rearrangement joins TRBV19 to TRBJ2-5; 7 bases map to TRBD1. The CDR3 loop spans 13 amino acids. V was pared by 9 bases and J by 2 bases, with 6 bases of the junction left unmatched. Germline V gives CDR1 LNHDA, CDR2 SQIVND (reference sequence). CDR3 sequence: CASAGTAQETQYF. In DNA form, the CDR3 reads TGTGCCAGCGCCGGGACAGCGCAAGAGACCCAGTACTTC.

Comment on this clone: Within the sample, other DNA sequences also encode this same CDR3. V and J are TRBV19 and TRBJ1-2; maybe TRBD1 (5 bases). The germline CDR1 and CDR2 sequences are LNHDA and SQIVND (reference sequence). Trimming shortened V by 3 bases and J by 7 bases, and 12 bases separated the two germline ends. The CDR3 has 13 residues. This chain's CDR3 is CASSIEGRGGYTF. The CDR3 coding sequence is TGTGCCAGTAGTATCGAGGGGAGGGGTGGCTACACCTTC. The entire variable domain, with the rest obtained from reference TRBV19 and TRBJ1-2, is as follows: DGGITQSPKYLFRKEGQNVTLSCEQNLNHDAMYWYRQDPGQGLRLIYYSQIVNDFQKGDIAEGYSVSREKKESFPLTVTSAQKNPTAFYLCASSIEGRGGYTFGSGTRLTVV.

The CDR3 DNA reads as TGTGCCAGCAGCTTGTGGCTAGCGGGGGCCACAGATACGCAGTATTTT. It specifies CASSLWLAGATDTQYF. The genes are TRBV5-4 and TRBJ2-3; 10 bases map to TRBD2. The V segment lost 1 base and the J segment 2 bases; nucleotides outside the gene matches: 4. Germline V gene data show CDR1 as SGHNT and CDR2 as YYREEE (reference sequence). This CDR3 is built from 16 residues.

The chain joins TRBV2 to TRBJ2-7; D call uncertain. The CDR3 loop spans 14 amino acids. Germline CDR1 is SNHLY and CDR2 is FYNNEI. Trimming stripped 8 bases from V and 1 base from J, with 15 bases between. CDR3 loop: CASRLNGLSYEQYF. The CDR3 coding sequence is TGTGCCAGCCGACTCAACGGTTTATCCTACGAGCAGTACTTC.

The rearrangement links TRBV4-1 to TRBJ1-1, with D perhaps matching TRBD1 (5 bases). Between the trimmed V and J ends, which lost 4 bases and 1 base, there was a span of 13 bases. The germline CDR1 and CDR2 sequences are MGHRA and YSYEKL. The CDR3 runs to 15 residues. CDR3 sequence (DNA): TGCGCCAGCAGCCCCAGGGTGGGCAGGAACACTGAAGCTTTCTTT. Protein: CASSPRVGRNTEAFF.

The chain links TRBV10-3 to TRBJ1-1; D is ambiguous. The germline V and J ends were trimmed by 4 bases and 0 bases, with 3 bases remaining between them. The CDR3 extends over 12 amino acids. Germline assignment: CDR1 ENHRY and CDR2 SYGVKD. For the CDR3, the DNA is TGTGCCATCAGTGCTATGAACACTGAAGCTTTCTTT. Its translation: CAISAMNTEAFF.

The V call is TRBV2, the J call TRBJ2-7, with D perhaps matching TRBD2 (6 bases). V was trimmed by 4 bases and J by 3 bases, leaving 7 bases between them. Per germline, CDR1 SNHLY and CDR2 FYNNEI. CDR3 size: 12 residues. CDR3 amino acids: CASSVEGYEQYF. In DNA, the CDR3 is TGTGCCAGCAGTGTGGAGGGCTACGAGCAGTACTTC.

The CDR3 DNA sequence: TGTGCCAGCAGCCAAGGGGACAGGCGAAACATTCAGTACTTC. Protein sequence: CASSQGDRRNIQYF. This chain links TRBV3-1 (or the pseudogene TRBV3-2) with TRBJ2-4, with 8 nucleotides matching TRBD1. CDR3 length equals 14 residues. V gave up 1 base and J gave up 6 bases; unmatched junction bases: 2. CDR1 and CDR2 from the germline V gene are LGHDT and YNNKEL (reference sequence).

J is TRBJ1-6 and V is TRBV10-3; TRBD1 matches 7 bases. V lost 7 bases, J lost 7 bases, and 4 bases stayed unmatched. This CDR3 spans 13 amino acids. CDR1 ENHRY and CDR2 SYGVKD come from the germline V gene. In DNA, the CDR3 is TGTGCCATCAAAGAGACAGGGAATTCACCCCTCCACTTT. Its protein product is CAIKETGNSPLHF.

The chain links TRBV9 to TRBJ1-2, with 10 bases fitting TRBD1. The CDR3 has 14 residues. The germline V gene encodes CDR1 SGDLS and CDR2 YYNGEE. V gave up 3 bases and J gave up 8 bases; unmatched junction bases: 7. The CDR3 loop reads CASSAWDRGKGYTF. The CDR3 DNA is TGTGCCAGCAGCGCCTGGGACAGGGGAAAGGGCTACACCTTC.

The chain carries TRBV19 and TRBJ1-5, with 7 bases aligning to TRBD1. Trimming took 4 bases from V and 2 from J; bases not matched to a gene: 5. Germline V gene data show CDR1 as LNHDA and CDR2 as SQIVND (reference sequence). The CDR3 spans 15 residues. CDR3 protein: CASSTPGQGNQPQHF. The CDR3 nucleotides read TGTGCCAGTAGTACCCCCGGACAGGGCAATCAGCCCCAGCATTTT.

This chain uses TRBV24-1 with TRBJ2-7, with D perhaps TRBD2 (7 bases). V gave up 3 bases and J gave up 5 bases, with 16 bases separating them. The CDR3 spans 15 residues. Looked up from germline, CDR1 is KGHDR and CDR2 is SFDVKD. The CDR3 DNA reads TGTGCCACCAGTGATGGGGGGGCCGGCCTTAACGAGCAGTACTTC. It is translated as CATSDGGAGLNEQYF.

The V and J genes are TRBV6-1 and TRBJ2-1; 11 bases align to TRBD2. V lost 3 bases, J lost 16 bases, and 14 bases stayed unmatched. The germline V gene encodes CDR1 MNHNS and CDR2 SASEGT. The CDR3 is made up of 15 amino acids. CDR3 loop: CASSEASGGYGGFFF. DNA for the CDR3: TGTGCCAGCAGTGAGGCTAGCGGGGGGTATGGGGGTTTTTTCTTC.

The V gene is TRBV2, the J gene TRBJ2-7; TRBD1 matches 9 bases. From germline, CDR1 is SNHLY and CDR2 FYNNEI. V was pared by 4 bases and J by 4 bases, with 5 bases of the junction left unmatched. The CDR3 length is 14 residues. CDR3 sequence reads: CASSAGTGMYEQYF. CDR3 bases: TGTGCCAGCAGTGCCGGGACAGGGATGTACGAGCAGTACTTC.

This clone was recorded a few times. The rearrangement joins TRBV30 to TRBJ1-1, with 10 bases that match TRBD1. Germline CDR1 is GTSNPN and CDR2 is SVGIG (reference sequence). Trimming removed 2 bases from V and 3 bases from J; junction bases left unmatched: 6. The CDR3 loop spans 15 amino acids. Written as DNA, the CDR3 is TGTGCCTGGAGTCCGGGACAGGGGATTGACACTGAAGCTTTCTTT. This encodes CAWSPGQGIDTEAFF.

This clone was recorded once. The rearrangement uses TRBV7-9 and TRBJ2-5, with D perhaps TRBD2 (6 bases). This CDR3 has 16 residues. Per the germline V gene, CDR1 is SEHNR and CDR2 is FQNEAQ (reference sequence). V was clipped by 0 bases and J by 2 bases, with 13 bases between them. The DNA for the CDR3 is TGTGCCAGCAGCTTAGCGTTAGGCGGGGTACAAGAGACCCAGTACTTC. Amino acids: CASSLALGGVQETQYF.

V and J are TRBV19 and TRBJ2-1; TRBD1 matches 7 bases. CDR3 size: 18 residues. The V and J ends lost 4 bases and 0 bases, in that order; junction bases with no gene match: 12. Germline assignment: CDR1 LNHDA and CDR2 SQIVND (reference sequence). In DNA, the CDR3 is TGTGCCAGTAGTAAGGGAAACCCGGGACAGAGCTCCTACAATGAGCAGTTCTTC. Translated: CASSKGNPGQSSYNEQFF.

The V gene is TRBV6-5, the J gene TRBJ1-1; D may be TRBD1 (5 bases). The CDR3 is 14 amino acids. Germline V gives CDR1 MNHEY, CDR2 SVGAGI. Trimming stripped 4 bases from V and 1 base from J, with 10 bases between. In DNA form, the CDR3 reads TGTGCCAGCAGTTCCGTGGGGCAGAACACTGAAGCTTTCTTT. Translated, it gives CASSSVGQNTEAFF.

The rearrangement joins TRBV5-1 to TRBJ2-7; D perhaps matches TRBD2 (6 bases). The V end was cut by 5 bases, the J end by 1 base, with 16 bases between. This CDR3 region has 15 residues. Germline assignment: CDR1 SGHRS and CDR2 YFSETQ. For the CDR3, the DNA is TGCGCCAGCAGACCTCGGCAGGGAGGATCCTACGAGCAGTACTTC. It translates to CASRPRQGGSYEQYF. Complete variable domain (other parts from reference TRBV5-1 and TRBJ2-7): KAGVTQTPRYLIKTRGQQVTLSCSPISGHRSVSWYQQTPGQGLQFLFEYFSETQRNKGNFPGRFSGRQFSNSRSEMNVSTLELGDSALYLCASRPRQGGSYEQYFGPGTRLTVT.

The chain is built from TRBV5-1 and TRBJ2-2, with D perhaps matching TRBD1 (5 bases). The CDR3 consists of 15 residues. Germline V lookup: CDR1 SGHRS, CDR2 YFSETQ. Trimming left V 6 bases short and J 0 bases short, with 12 bases between. The CDR3 reads CASMETATNTGELFF. The CDR3 nucleotides read TGCGCCAGCATGGAGACAGCGACGAACACCGGGGAGCTGTTTTTT.

With respect to this clone: At the DNA level, this CDR3 is encoded by other sequences in the same sample as well. The chain joins TRBV11-2 to TRBJ2-3, with 14 bases lining up with TRBD2. Germline loops: CDR1 SGHAT, CDR2 FQNNGV. V was pared by 4 bases and J by 6 bases, with 3 bases of the junction left unmatched. The CDR3 sequence is 15 residues long. CDR3 coding DNA: TGTGCCAGCAGCTCTGGGACTAGCGGGGGTGATACGCAGTATTTT. This gives the protein CASSSGTSGGDTQYF.

The genes are TRBV5-1 and TRBJ2-5; TRBD1 might be the D (6 bases). CDR1 is SGHRS, CDR2 YFSETQ, per germline. This CDR3 has 13 amino acids. V lost 4 bases and J lost 5, with 12 bases in between. Written as DNA, the CDR3 is TGCGCCAGCAGCCCCACAGGGTGGGAGACCCAGTACTTC. The encoded protein is CASSPTGWETQYF.